These 13 T cell receptor beta chains came from one sample sequenced in a study of cytomegalovirus exposure and HLA in healthy donors (dated by TCRdb to 2016 to 2017). Libraries were built with the immunoSEQ multiplex PCR assay. This is the immuneACCESS table as TCRdb keeps it, with only in-frame sequences that have V and J called. A part of the clones is gone; compared with another copy, unresolved V genes explain less than half, and the rest is unexplained. The sample table holds about 68,000 clones, of which roughly nine tenths were seen once. The ten largest clonotypes hold about 3% of the sample. The sequencing input was PBMCs. The receptors were sampled from a man aged 18 to 30 in good health and CMV-seronegative.

The chain recombines TRBV28 with TRBJ2-7; the match to TRBD2 covers 8 bases. Germline lookup yields CDR1 MDHEN and CDR2 SYDVKM. The CDR3 contains 15 residues. V lost 5 bases, J lost 7 bases, and 13 bases stayed unmatched. The CDR3 here is CASSTPGRGVVEQYF. The CDR3 nucleotides read TGTGCCAGCAGTACCCCGGGGCGGGGGGTTGTGGAGCAGTACTTC. Full variable domain (remainder filled in from reference TRBV28 and TRBJ2-7): DVKVTQSSRYLVKRTGEKVFLECVQDMDHENMFWYRQDPGLGLRLIYFSYDVKMKEKGDIPEGYSVSREKKERFSLILESASTNQTSMYLCASSTPGRGVVEQYFGPGTRLTVT.

The chain couples TRBV5-4 to TRBJ2-7; 9 bases line up with TRBD2. Germline values: CDR1 SGHNT, CDR2 YYREEE (reference sequence). V lost 2 bases and J lost 3; bases outside the gene matches: 3. This CDR3 comprises 14 residues. Written as DNA, the CDR3 is TGTGCCAGCAGCTTTAGCGGGGGAAGCTACGAGCAGTACTTC. Translation: CASSFSGGSYEQYF.

The V gene is TRBV5-4, the J gene TRBJ2-3; D is perhaps TRBD2 (6 bases). CDR1 is SGHNT and CDR2 is YYREEE in the germline V gene (reference sequence). The CDR3 consists of 15 residues. The ends were cut back, 1 base at V and 0 bases at J, with 9 bases in the middle. The CDR3, as DNA: TGTGCCAGCAGCTTGACTAGCTCGAGCACAGATACGCAGTATTTT. Residues: CASSLTSSSTDTQYF.

This rearrangement joins TRBV5-1 to TRBJ2-3, with 12 positions matching TRBD2. After removal of 1 base from V and 5 bases from J, the junction contained 8 bases not matched to a gene. The CDR3 is 17 residues long. The V gene's germline CDR1 is SGHRS and CDR2 YFSETQ. The CDR3 loop reads CASSLQTSGSLGDTQYF. CDR3 nucleotide sequence: TGCGCCAGCAGCTTGCAGACTAGCGGGAGCCTAGGAGATACGCAGTATTTT.

The chain is built from TRBV7-9 and TRBJ1-2; tentative D call: TRBD1 (6 bases). The CDR3 covers 15 residues. V was pared by 5 bases and J by 4 bases, with 17 bases between. CDR1 SEHNR and CDR2 FQNEAQ come from the germline V gene (reference sequence). DNA of the CDR3: TGTGCCAGCAGCGCGGGCCAGGGGTGGCTCTATGGCTACACCTTC. Protein: CASSAGQGWLYGYTF.

The rearrangement links TRBV28 to TRBJ1-1; possibly TRBD1 for D (5 bases). Germline CDR1 reads MDHEN; CDR2 reads SYDVKM. The ends were cut back, 5 bases at V and 5 bases at J, with 15 bases in the middle. The CDR3 is 14 residues long. CDR3 bases: TGTGCCAGCAGTCAATCGGGCGGGGGGACTGAAGCTTTCTTT. As protein: CASSQSGGGTEAFF. Complete variable domain (other parts from reference TRBV28 and TRBJ1-1): DVKVTQSSRYLVKRTGEKVFLECVQDMDHENMFWYRQDPGLGLRLIYFSYDVKMKEKGDIPEGYSVSREKKERFSLILESASTNQTSMYLCASSQSGGGTEAFFGQGTRLTVV.

The genes are TRBV27 and TRBJ1-1, with D uncertain. Germline V gene data show CDR1 as MNHEY and CDR2 as SMNVEV (reference sequence). The V end lost 9 bases, the J end lost 4 bases, and 15 bases lay between the germline ends. The length of the CDR3 is 13 residues. The DNA of the CDR3 is TGTGCCAGTGCCGGGGATATGAGCACTGAAGCTTTCTTT. Protein sequence: CASAGDMSTEAFF.

This clone was picked up one time. The chain links TRBV19 to TRBJ2-3; D is undetermined. The CDR3 is 13 residues long. CDR1 and CDR2 from the germline V gene are LNHDA and SQIVND (reference sequence). V shed 3 bases and J shed 4 bases, with 8 bases lying between them. In DNA form, the CDR3 reads TGTGCCAGTAGTATGGAGAGTCCAGATACGCAGTATTTT. Protein sequence: CASSMESPDTQYF. The full variable domain, with the rest looked up from reference TRBV19 and TRBJ2-3, is DGGITQSPKYLFRKEGQNVTLSCEQNLNHDAMYWYRQDPGQGLRLIYYSQIVNDFQKGDIAEGYSVSREKKESFPLTVTSAQKNPTAFYLCASSMESPDTQYFGPGTRLTVL.

The chain couples TRBV5-8 to TRBJ2-7, with D possibly being TRBD2 (6 bases). V shed 4 bases and J shed 6 bases, with 14 bases lying between them. CDR1 and CDR2 (germline): SGHTS, YDEGEE. This CDR3 contains 13 residues. The CDR3 here is CASSGGWGSEQYF. The CDR3, as DNA: TGTGCCAGCAGCGGGGGGTGGGGGTCCGAGCAGTACTTC.

The chain employs TRBV5-1 and TRBJ2-7, with 11 bases identical to TRBD2. CDR1 is SGHRS, CDR2 YFSETQ, per germline. The V segment lost 3 bases and the J segment 4 bases; nucleotides outside the gene matches: 3. This CDR3 has 14 amino acids. CDR3 DNA sequence: TGCGCCAGCAGCTACGGGACTAGCGGTTACGAGCAGTACTTC. It specifies CASSYGTSGYEQYF.

This clone is a singleton in its sample. This sequence joins TRBV7-5 and TRBJ2-1; the table's D call TRBD2 went unverified against the DNA. TRBV7-5 is marked as a pseudogene. The CDR3 contains 18 residues. Written as DNA, the CDR3 is TGTGCCAGAAGCTTAGCCCCCCAGCGGGAGAGTATCGTATCGGAGCAGTTCTTC. Translated: CARSLAPQRESIVSEQFF.

The rearrangement joins TRBV11-3 to TRBJ2-3; a weak D match, TRBD1 (5 bases). Germline CDR1 and CDR2: SGHNT and YENEEA. The germline V and J ends were trimmed by 5 bases and 0 bases, with 9 bases remaining between them. The CDR3 spans 14 residues. DNA for the CDR3: TGTGCCAGCAGCCCCGGACACAGCACAGATACGCAGTATTTT. Translating it yields CASSPGHSTDTQYF.

CDR3 in amino acids: CASSQVEDYTEAFF. The DNA of the CDR3 is TGCGCCAGCAGCCAAGTTGAGGATTACACTGAAGCTTTCTTT. The chain recombines TRBV4-3 with TRBJ1-1; no clear D gene. Germline CDR1 is LGHNA and CDR2 is YSLEER. The CDR3 is made up of 14 amino acids. The V gene lost 1 base and the J gene lost 3 bases, with 9 bases spanning the gap.